Listed below are T cell receptor beta chains from one sample, sequenced in a study of blood T cell repertoires in COVID-19. Some clones are missing from TCRdb's copy, which holds only in-frame ones; the method was immunoSEQ multiplex PCR. The sample has approximately 350,000 clones; around nine tenths are singletons. The source material was peripheral blood. The receptors come from a woman aged 70-85 years with COVID-19, enrolled during active disease. Each CDR3 is given with its conserved first and last residue. The D gene is left open where the match is weak. A clone size is listed for some rows: how often the clone was seen (once, few, many), or a class if it is expanded.

D gene | clone size | J gene | V gene | CDR3 DNA | CDR3 protein
- | - | TRBJ1-2 | TRBV27 | TGTGCCAGCAGTTTACGGGCAGGGCCCTATGGCTACACCTTC | CASSLRAGPYGYTF
TRBD1 | - | TRBJ1-1 | TRBV7-2 | TGTGCCAGCAGGAGGACAGGGAACACTGAAGCTTTCTTT | CASRRTGNTEAFF
- | - | TRBJ2-5 | TRBV10-1 | TGCGCCAGCAGCCTTCAGGTCCAAGAGACCCAGTACTTC | CASSLQVQETQYF
- | few | TRBJ2-3 | TRBV9 | TGTGCCAGCAGCGTAGGGCTAGTTAAAGATACGCAGTATTTT | CASSVGLVKDTQYF
TRBD1 | many | TRBJ1-6 | TRBV28 | TGTGCCAGCAGGGCCGCGGAGGGGGCTGGTTCACCCCTCCACTTT | CASRAAEGAGSPLHF
- | few | TRBJ1-1 | TRBV9 | TGTGCCAGCAGCCCTCAGGGGTTTGGTGAAGCTTTCTTT | CASSPQGFGEAFF
- | - | TRBJ1-5 | TRBV4-1 | TGCGCCAGCAGCAGGACGGGGGATAGCAATCAGCCCCAGCATTTT | CASSRTGDSNQPQHF
- | - | TRBJ2-1 | TRBV5-6 | TGTGCCAGCAGCCGATGGATGGGGGCAGGGTTCGATGAGCAGTTCTTC | CASSRWMGAGFDEQFF
- | - | TRBJ1-1 | TRBV5-1 | TGCGCCAGCAGCTCCCGGGCCTGGGGAGTCACTGAAGCTTTCTTT | CASSSRAWGVTEAFF
TRBD1 | - | TRBJ1-2 | TRBV4-1 | TGCGCCAGCAGCCAAGATCTCAGGACAGGGACTTTAAATGGCTACACCTTC | CASSQDLRTGTLNGYTF
- | - | TRBJ1-6 | TRBV6-1 | TGTGCCAGCAGTGAAGCGGCCCAGGGGTATAGGACCTATAATTCACCCCTCCACTTT | CASSEAAQGYRTYNSPLHF
- | - | TRBJ1-3 | TRBV6-5 | TGTGCCACCCGAACGGGGGCTGGAAACACCATATATTTT | CATRTGAGNTIYF
- | - | TRBJ1-3 | TRBV4-2 | TGTGCCAGCAGCCAGGCTATCAGCGGATCTGGAAACACCATATATTTT | CASSQAISGSGNTIYF
TRBD1 | once | TRBJ2-3 | TRBV5-1 | TGCGCCAGCAACAGGGGAGCGGGCACAGATACGCAGTATTTT | CASNRGAGTDTQYF
TRBD1 | - | TRBJ2-5 | TRBV24-1 | TGTGCCACCAGTGATCCACAGGGGCCAGAGACCCAGTACTTC | CATSDPQGPETQYF
TRBD2 | - | TRBJ2-3 | TRBV9 | TGTGCCAGCAGCGTAGCAGCGGGGGGCACAGATACGCAGTATTTT | CASSVAAGGTDTQYF
- | - | TRBJ2-5 | TRBV7-2 | TGTGCCAGCAGCCCCCTGGGCGGGGAGCTCCAAGAGACCCAGTACTTC | CASSPLGGELQETQYF
- | - | TRBJ1-3 | TRBV3-1/TRBV3-2 | TGTGCCAGCAGCCGAGCATTTAGCCAGGGAACCTCTGGAAACACCATATATTTT | CASSRAFSQGTSGNTIYF
- | - | TRBJ1-5 | TRBV12-5 | TGTGCTAGTGGTTTACAGGCGCCGGGGCCCCAGCATTTT | CASGLQAPGPQHF
TRBD2 | - | TRBJ2-3 | TRBV19 | TGTGCCAGTAGTATGTACGGACTAGCCACAGATACGCAGTATTTT | CASSMYGLATDTQYF